This TCR beta chain was profiled in a study of OX40 agonist ivuxolimab in advanced cancers. About the study: Those treated in dose escalation had hepatocellular carcinoma, melanoma, renal cell cancer or head and neck cancer. General study findings and limits: People who partly responded at 0.1-3.0 mg/kg had some of the least clonal expansion seen. Both blood CD4+ and CD8+ T cells showed clonal growth by week 6 at 0.1 to 3.0 mg/kg. Expanded clones tended on average to be more numerous among CD8+ T cells than CD4+.

Libraries were prepared by immunoSEQ multiplex PCR; TCRdb keeps only in-frame clonotypes and omits some of them. The sample carries some 70,000 clones, approximately 80% recorded once. On this clone itself: Its antigen is still unknown.

V dropped 4 bases and J dropped 8; count of bases not matched to a gene: 6. Germline-derived CDR1 and CDR2 are SGHKS and YYEKEE (reference sequence). The CDR3 has 15 residues. This chain links TRBV5-5 with TRBJ1-6; 10 bases line up with TRBD1. Specimen: CD4+ or CD8+ T cells sorted from blood, collected in a trial of the OX40 agonist ivuxolimab. This TCR derives from an adult with an advanced solid tumor such as melanoma, head and neck, liver or kidney cancer. CDR3 nucleotide sequence: TGTGCCAGCAGCATTCAGGACAGGGGGGATTCACCCCTCCACTTT. Its protein product is CASSIQDRGDSPLHF.